Given below is one T cell receptor beta chain in context. Its specificity is not known. Trimming left V 5 bases short and J 4 bases short, with 15 bases between. The CDR3 is made up of 14 amino acids. Germline lookup yields CDR1 SGHNT and CDR2 YENEEA. Missing from this donor's record is the CMV serostatus. The entry originates in a study of cytomegalovirus exposure and HLA in healthy donors. Findings of the study overall: As was reported, the HLA-A and HLA-B alleles of most subjects were accurately predicted from TCR beta sequences. For TCR beta chains, V- and J-gene trimming was later linked to a missense DCLRE1C variant.

Use of 60 Vbeta and 13 Jbeta primers characterized the PCR. The repertoire was sequenced with immunoSEQ multiplex PCR; TCRdb's copy has only in-frame clones and lacks some. The sample shows over 200,000 clones, around 85% of them seen only once. The sequencing input was PBMCs. The gene calls are TRBV11-3 and TRBJ2-7, with D possibly TRBD1 on 6 matching bases. The receptor's source is a human donor in good health. The CDR3 nucleotides read TGTGCCAGCAGCACCACCGCAGGGGCATACGAGCAGTACTTC. It yields the protein CASSTTAGAYEQYF.